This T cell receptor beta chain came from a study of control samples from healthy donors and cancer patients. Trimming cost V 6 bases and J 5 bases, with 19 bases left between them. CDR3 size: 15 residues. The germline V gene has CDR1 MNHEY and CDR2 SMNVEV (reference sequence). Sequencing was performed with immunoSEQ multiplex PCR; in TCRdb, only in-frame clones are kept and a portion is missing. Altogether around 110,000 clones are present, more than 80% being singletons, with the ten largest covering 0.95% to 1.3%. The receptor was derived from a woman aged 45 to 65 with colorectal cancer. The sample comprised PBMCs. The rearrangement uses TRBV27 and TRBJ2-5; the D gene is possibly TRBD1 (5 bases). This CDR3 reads CASRAFKGARETQYF. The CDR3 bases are TGTGCCAGCAGGGCCTTTAAAGGGGCGAGGGAGACCCAGTACTTC.